The 26 T cell receptor beta chains presented below share a single source sample, sequenced in a study of blood T cell repertoires in COVID-19. TCRdb's copy holds only in-frame clones and misses some; the assay was immunoSEQ multiplex PCR. The table has around 300,000 clones, roughly 89% seen once. Specimen: PBMCs or T cells enriched from blood (not recorded which). The origin of the receptors is a young woman who had recovered from COVID-19.

The chain combines TRBV5-8 with TRBJ1-1; D is unclear. The CDR3 has 13 residues. Germline V lookup: CDR1 SGHTS, CDR2 YDEGEE. The V end lost 2 bases, the J end lost 3 bases, and 8 bases lay between the germline ends. CDR3 bases: TGTGCCAGCAGCTTTACCGAGGACACTGAAGCTTTCTTT. This sequence encodes CASSFTEDTEAFF.

The V gene is TRBV28, the J gene TRBJ2-7, with TRBD1 matching 8 bases. The CDR3 runs 15 residues. Trimming at V came to 3 bases and at J to 7 bases, leaving 11 bases not matched to a gene. In germline, CDR1 is MDHEN, CDR2 SYDVKM. CDR3 sequence reads: CASSFTGTGLREQYF. The CDR3 DNA follows: TGTGCCAGCAGTTTTACCGGGACAGGATTGAGGGAGCAGTACTTC. Based on the CDR3 plus reference TRBV28 and TRBJ2-7, the full variable domain is DVKVTQSSRYLVKRTGEKVFLECVQDMDHENMFWYRQDPGLGLRLIYFSYDVKMKEKGDIPEGYSVSREKKERFSLILESASTNQTSMYLCASSFTGTGLREQYFGPGTRLTVT.

This clone was picked up a small number of times. The chain carries TRBV18 and TRBJ1-3; TRBD1 aligns across 7 bases. The CDR3 sequence is 15 residues long. Germline assignment: CDR1 KGHSH and CDR2 LQKENI. V was clipped by 2 bases and J by 0 bases; unmatched bases: 1. The CDR3 region has the DNA TGTGCCAGCTCACCAGGGACAGTCTCTGGAAACACCATATATTTT. Its protein is CASSPGTVSGNTIYF.

This clone appeared once. V usage is TRBV6-4 and J usage is TRBJ2-3, with 8 bases aligning to TRBD2. Germline V gene lookup returns CDR1 MRHNA and CDR2 SNTAGT. The V and J ends lost 3 bases and 2 bases, in that order; junction bases with no gene match: 4. The CDR3 consists of 15 residues. CDR3 bases: TGTGCCAGCAGTGAGGTAGCGGGATTCACAGATACGCAGTATTTT. Translating it yields CASSEVAGFTDTQYF.

V gene TRBV18 combines with J gene TRBJ2-1; 11 bases are a match to TRBD2. CDR3 length: 17 residues. V lost 3 bases and J lost 4; bases outside the gene matches: 8. Germline CDR1 KGHSH, CDR2 LQKENI. The CDR3 coding sequence is TGTGCCAGCTCACCTAGGGGGGGGACTAGCGGTTACAATGAGCAGTTCTTC. Residues: CASSPRGGTSGYNEQFF.

The rearrangement links TRBV6-6 to TRBJ2-3; TRBD2 agrees at 16 bases. CDR1 and CDR2 (germline): MNHNY, SVGAGI (reference sequence). The CDR3 loop spans 17 amino acids. Trimming at V came to 5 bases and at J to 2 bases, leaving 4 bases not matched to a gene. The CDR3 DNA reads as TGTGCCAGCAGTCTGGGACTAGCGGGAGGGGCCACAGATACGCAGTATTTT. As protein: CASSLGLAGGATDTQYF.

This rearrangement joins TRBV6-5 to TRBJ1-3; no reliable D call. V lost 8 bases to trimming and J lost 0 bases, with 8 bases between them. The CDR3 extends over 13 amino acids. From germline, CDR1 is MNHEY and CDR2 SVGAGI. The CDR3 nucleotides read TGTGCCAGCTCGGTAGCCTCTGGAAACACCATATATTTT. This sequence encodes CASSVASGNTIYF.

The chain carries TRBV12-5 and TRBJ2-7; 8 nucleotides agree with TRBD2. With 3 bases clipped from V and 2 bases from J, the junction kept 9 bases outside the gene matches. Looked up from germline, CDR1 is LGHNT and CDR2 is FRNRAP. CDR3 size: 16 residues. The chain's CDR3 is CASGLTTSGLTYEQYF. As DNA, the CDR3 is TGTGCTAGTGGTTTAACTACTAGCGGCCTAACCTACGAGCAGTACTTC. The complete variable domain, with remaining parts taken from reference TRBV12-5 and TRBJ2-7, reads DARVTQTPRHKVTEMGQEVTMRCQPILGHNTVFWYRQTMMQGLELLAYFRNRAPLDDSGMPKDRFSAEMPDATLATLKIQPSEPRDSAVYFCASGLTTSGLTYEQYFGPGTRLTVT.

The chain carries TRBV5-1 and TRBJ2-1; a possible D gene is TRBD1 (5 bases). Germline V lookup: CDR1 SGHRS, CDR2 YFSETQ. This CDR3 spans 17 amino acids. V lost 3 bases and J 1 base, leaving 17 bases between the germline ends. CDR3 DNA sequence: TGCGCCAGCAGCTACCAGTTAGGGGCGGCGTCCTACAATGAGCAGTTCTTC. This encodes CASSYQLGAASYNEQFF.

This sequence joins TRBV6-5 and TRBJ1-6; 7 bases match TRBD1. V was clipped by 2 bases and J by 7 bases; unmatched bases: 2. The length of the CDR3 is 14 residues. The germline CDR1 and CDR2 sequences are MNHEY and SVGAGI. The CDR3 nucleotides are TGTGCCAGCAGTTACGACAGGGAGAATTCACCCCTCCACTTT. Its translation: CASSYDRENSPLHF.

The V gene is TRBV2, the J gene TRBJ2-7; tentative D call: TRBD2 (5 bases). The CDR3 spans 13 residues. Germline-derived CDR1 and CDR2 are SNHLY and FYNNEI. V was trimmed by 3 bases and J by 0 bases, leaving 6 bases between them. The CDR3 sequence: CASSDGNSYEQYF. CDR3 bases: TGTGCCAGCAGTGACGGGAACTCCTACGAGCAGTACTTC. Complete variable domain (other parts from reference TRBV2 and TRBJ2-7): EPEVTQTPSHQVTQMGQEVILRCVPISNHLYFYWYRQILGQKVEFLVSFYNNEISEKSEIFDDQFSVERPDGSNFTLKIRSTKLEDSAMYFCASSDGNSYEQYFGPGTRLTVT.

This sequence joins TRBV21-1 and TRBJ2-1; no check of the table's D call, TRBD2, against the DNA was made. TRBV21-1 is designated a pseudogene. The CDR3 runs 14 residues. This CDR3 reads CASSKGGVNNEQFF. CDR3 in DNA: TGTGCCAGCAGCAAAGGGGGGGTTAACAATGAGCAGTTCTTC.

In its sample, this clone was seen a few times. The chain combines TRBV29-1 with TRBJ1-1; possibly TRBD1 for D (5 bases). The CDR3 spans 13 residues. Germline V gene data show CDR1 as SQVTM and CDR2 as ANQGSEA. V dropped 5 bases and J dropped 3 bases, with 13 bases sitting between them. The CDR3 sequence is CSVILGGHTEAFF. The CDR3 bases are TGCAGCGTTATCCTCGGGGGTCACACTGAAGCTTTCTTT.

The chain uses TRBV6-5 and TRBJ1-1; the D is unclear. This CDR3 contains 16 residues. CDR1 is MNHEY, CDR2 SVGAGI, per germline. Trimming removed 2 bases at V and 1 base at J, with 14 bases between. The CDR3 is CASSYAWRIKNTEAFF. Here the CDR3 DNA reads TGTGCCAGCAGTTACGCGTGGAGGATAAAGAACACTGAAGCTTTCTTT.

A few counts support this clone. The V and J genes are TRBV12-5 and TRBJ2-3, with D hard to call. CDR3 length: 16 amino acids. The V gene lost 4 bases and the J gene lost 0 bases, with 14 bases spanning the gap. Germline lookup yields CDR1 LGHNT and CDR2 FRNRAP. Here the CDR3 DNA reads TGTGCTAGTGGTTCCCCTCTTCTACTGAGCACAGATACGCAGTATTTT. It is translated as CASGSPLLLSTDTQYF.

This chain connects TRBV28 to TRBJ1-2, with TRBD1 matching 9 bases. CDR3 size: 13 residues. The germline V gene has CDR1 MDHEN and CDR2 SYDVKM. Trimming cost V 6 bases and J 7 bases; bases outside gene matches: 6. The CDR3 loop reads CASRTQGARGYTF. CDR3 DNA: TGTGCCAGCAGGACACAGGGGGCGCGTGGCTACACCTTC.

The genes are TRBV6-5 and TRBJ1-1; D ambiguous. Germline V lookup: CDR1 MNHEY, CDR2 SVGAGI. This CDR3 is built from 14 residues. The V end lost 6 bases, the J end lost 4 bases, and 15 bases lay between the germline ends. CDR3 sequence (DNA): TGTGCCAGCAGCCCGGGCCGCCGGGGCACTGAAGCTTTCTTT. Its protein product is CASSPGRRGTEAFF.

V usage is TRBV28 and J usage is TRBJ2-1, with D possibly matching TRBD2 (6 bases). Germline CDR1 MDHEN, CDR2 SYDVKM. The CDR3 sequence is 14 residues long. V gave up 6 bases and J gave up 6 bases, with 15 bases separating them. The chain's CDR3 is CASSQGGDVNEQFF. CDR3 coding DNA: TGTGCCAGCAGCCAGGGCGGGGACGTCAATGAGCAGTTCTTC.

This chain joins TRBV3-1 (or the pseudogene TRBV3-2) and TRBJ1-2; D ambiguous. CDR3 size: 14 residues. Germline V gene lookup returns CDR1 LGHDT and CDR2 YNNKEL (reference sequence). V lost 1 base and J 0 bases, leaving 6 bases between the germline ends. The CDR3 DNA is TGTGCCAGCAGCCAAGGAGTAACTAACTATGGCTACACCTTC. This codes for CASSQGVTNYGYTF.

This chain links TRBV6-5 with TRBJ2-7; 9 nucleotides line up with TRBD2. Losses at the gene ends were 1 base for V and 5 bases for J; bases not matched to a gene: 6. The CDR3 sequence is 15 residues long. Germline-derived CDR1 and CDR2 are MNHEY and SVGAGI. CDR3 residues: CASSYYGGRADEQYF. The CDR3 DNA sequence: TGTGCCAGCAGTTACTATGGCGGGAGGGCAGACGAGCAGTACTTC.

This clone appeared a few times. The chain has TRBV29-1 and TRBJ1-1; TRBD1 agrees at 7 bases. The junction had 3 bases not matched to a gene; V was cut back by 5 bases and J by 0 bases. Germline CDR1 reads SQVTM; CDR2 reads ANQGSEA. This CDR3 spans 13 amino acids. CDR3 sequence (DNA): TGCAGCGTTCTGGACAGGCTGAACACTGAAGCTTTCTTT. It translates to CSVLDRLNTEAFF. Based on the CDR3 plus reference TRBV29-1 and TRBJ1-1, the full variable domain is SAVISQKPSRDICQRGTSLTIQCQVDSQVTMMFWYRQQPGQSLTLIATANQGSEATYESGFVIDKFPISRPNLTFSTLTVSNMSPEDSSIYLCSVLDRLNTEAFFGQGTRLTVV.

Note on this clone: Other DNA sequences within the sample encode an identical CDR3. The V gene is TRBV18, the J gene TRBJ2-7; possible D gene TRBD1, 5 bases. Germline V gene sequence: CDR1 KGHSH, CDR2 LQKENI. The CDR3 runs to 14 residues. The V end lost 6 bases, the J end lost 5 bases, and 17 bases lay between the germline ends. As DNA, the CDR3 is TGTGCCAGCTCGCCGAACAGGCCCCCGGACGAGCAGTACTTC. It codes for CASSPNRPPDEQYF.

The genes are TRBV12-3 or TRBV12-4 and TRBJ2-7, with 9 positions matching TRBD1. Losses at the gene ends were 5 bases for V and 11 bases for J; bases not matched to a gene: 4. This CDR3 region has 11 residues. The CDR3 nucleotides read TGTGCCAGCAGTCCGGGACAGGGAAAGTACTTC. It translates to CASSPGQGKYF.

This clone was detected only once. The rearrangement links TRBV6-5 to TRBJ1-1; 8 bases are shared with TRBD1. The germline V gene has CDR1 MNHEY and CDR2 SVGAGI. The CDR3 runs 14 residues. Trimming cost V 7 bases and J 8 bases; bases outside gene matches: 12. Here the CDR3 reads CASTERGRTGEAFF. The CDR3 DNA is TGTGCCAGCACCGAACGGGGTCGGACAGGGGAAGCTTTCTTT.

This clone was recorded once. CDR3 sequence (DNA): TGCGCCAGCAGTGATCCCGCTAGCCCCTATCTCGATGAGCAGTTCTTC. It yields the protein CASSDPASPYLDEQFF. The J gene is TRBJ2-1, the V gene TRBV10-2, with TRBD2 as a possible D gene (5 bases). Germline V gene data show CDR1 as WSHSY and CDR2 as SAAADI. CDR3 length equals 16 residues. V lost 3 bases and J 8 bases, leaving 20 bases between the germline ends.

The chain combines TRBV18 with TRBJ2-3; D not resolved. Germline loops: CDR1 KGHSH, CDR2 LQKENI. The ends were cut back, 0 bases at V and 6 bases at J, with 7 bases in the middle. The CDR3 extends over 13 amino acids. The CDR3 DNA is TGTGCCAGCTCACCACCTAGTTTGGATACGCAGTATTTT. Its translation is CASSPPSLDTQYF. The whole variable domain, remainder taken from reference TRBV18 and TRBJ2-3, is NAGVMQNPRHLVRRRGQEARLRCSPMKGHSHVYWYRQLPEEGLKFMVYLQKENIIDESGMPKERFSAEFPKEGPSILRIQQVVRGDSAAYFCASSPPSLDTQYFGPGTRLTVL.